This TCR beta chain was retrieved from a study of blood T cell repertoires in COVID-19 (dated by TCRdb to 2018 to 2020). For the wider study: Samples covering the acute and convalescent phases of COVID-19 were provided by collaborators in the United States, Italy and Spain. The material from the prospective study consisted of cDNA or gDNA derived from T cells, B-cell-depleted T cells, or PBMCs. The dataset comprised deeply sampled blood TCRbeta repertoires from subjects exposed to, actively infected with, or recovered from COVID-19. The repertoires were made available in a free public database intended to serve as a resource for research on the immune response to SARS-CoV-2. Samples came from the ongoing ImmuneRACE study (first 160 participants) plus 1,254 subjects from 6 global collaborators. The sample metadata nearly always contained a de-identified subject ID, COVID-19 status, age in years and sex. HLA class I and class II types, where available, came from metadata supplied by the sample provider rather than from assay-based typing. Summary of the overall study and its limitations: The amount of clinical and demographic metadata varied by source and participant and was provided uncurated.

Spanning cysteine to phenylalanine, the CDR3 consists of 14 amino acids. Only the CDR3 DNA stays, 42 bases, in frame from base 1. Based on the germline V gene (reference sequence), the CDR1 and CDR2 sequences are GTSNPN and SVGIG. Germline trimming: 2 bases from V, 0 bases from J; junction bases outside gene matches: 2. Remarks on this clone: The specificity of this receptor is unknown. Per-nucleotide qualities are absent, and no much larger clonotype sits a single base away. This CDR3 is also generated by other DNA sequences in the sample.

The immunoSEQ Assay, a bias-controlled multiplex PCR, was used to amplify TCRbeta CDR3 regions from genomic DNA. Concerning the study's data processing: Nucleated cell counts per sample were estimated from amplification of reference gene primers within the assay. Sequence reads were collapsed and filtered to measure the absolute abundance of every unique TCRbeta CDR3 rearrangement. For each sample, productive Simpson clonality was calculated by taking the square root of Simpson's diversity index across productive rearrangements. Drawn from immuneACCESS, this table holds only the in-frame rearrangements with V and J called that TCRdb kept. Clones are partly lost; checked studies trace under half to an unresolved V gene and leave the rest unexplained. V, J and clone size are those of that table, while D and trimming were read from the DNA. This sample gives 290,000 or so clones in total; around 83% of them show up just once. Approximately 5% of the sample lies in the top ten.

Enrolling through a virtual design, the prospective study's participants ranged in age from roughly 18 to 95 years and lived across roughly 23 United States geographic areas. To assign participants to cohorts, the prospective study relied on clinical history that participants themselves reported in a screening survey and a study questionnaire. Exposed participants were defined as having been in contact with someone with a PCR-confirmed or clinician-diagnosed COVID-19 case within 2 weeks of study entry. Each participant in the prospective study had whole blood, serum and a nasopharyngeal or oropharyngeal swab collected by mobile phlebotomists. Over a 2-month period, participants in the prospective study had the option of providing additional blood draws and questionnaires. Before DNA extraction, blood samples from the prospective study were shipped at room temperature or frozen.

The clonotype was recovered from a man in his forties who had been exposed to COVID-19. The chain is made from TRBV30 and TRBJ1-1, with 8 bases matching TRBD1. Sequenced: PBMCs or T cells enriched from blood (not recorded which). The CDR3 amino acid sequence is: CAWSLGQVNTEAFF. The DNA sequence is given as TGTGCCTGGAGTTTGGGACAGGTGAACACTGAAGCTTTCTTT.